These 4 T cell receptor beta chains were sequenced from one sample in a study of blood T cell repertoires in COVID-19. Assay used: immunoSEQ multiplex PCR; TCRdb lists only in-frame clones, some missing. The sample shows some 380,000 clones, approximately 80% of them seen only once. Specimen: peripheral blood. Receptor source: a human donor with acute or convalescent COVID-19. The donor label of this sample is uncertain.

The chain recombines TRBV5-1 with TRBJ1-4; D remains unclear. V was clipped by 0 bases and J by 5 bases, with 5 bases between them. Germline V gives CDR1 SGHRS, CDR2 YFSETQ. The CDR3 contains 13 residues. The DNA for the CDR3 is TGCGCCAGCAGCTTGGCGGTAAATGAAAAACTGTTTTTT. Its translation is CASSLAVNEKLFF.

The V and J genes are TRBV4-1 and TRBJ1-2; D is perhaps TRBD1 (5 bases). V lost 6 bases and J lost 6, with 8 bases in between. The CDR3 is made up of 11 amino acids. Germline CDR1 reads MGHRA; CDR2 reads YSYEKL. The CDR3 here is CASSTGDGYTF. The CDR3 region has the DNA TGCGCCAGCAGTACGGGGGATGGCTACACCTTC.

The sample holds a few counts of this clone. The chain carries TRBV28 and TRBJ1-1; D call uncertain. CDR1 is MDHEN and CDR2 is SYDVKM in the germline V gene. V lost 5 bases, J lost 0 bases, and 19 bases lay in between. The CDR3 contains 17 residues. CDR3 DNA sequence: TGTGCCAGCAGTCCAAGTCTCCTGCGGGTAGTGAACACTGAAGCTTTCTTT. Its protein product is CASSPSLLRVVNTEAFF. Full variable domain (outside the CDR3, taken from reference TRBV28 and TRBJ1-1): DVKVTQSSRYLVKRTGEKVFLECVQDMDHENMFWYRQDPGLGLRLIYFSYDVKMKEKGDIPEGYSVSREKKERFSLILESASTNQTSMYLCASSPSLLRVVNTEAFFGQGTRLTVV.

V gene TRBV4-2 combines with J gene TRBJ2-1; TRBD2 matches at 8 bases. Germline CDR1 LGHNA, CDR2 YNFKEQ. The CDR3 runs 14 residues. V lost 4 bases and J lost 7; bases outside the gene matches: 6. CDR3 nucleotides: TGTGCCAGCAGCCGTGAGGTAGCGGGGAATGAGCAGTTCTTC. Translation gives CASSREVAGNEQFF.